The rows below give T cell receptor beta chains drawn from one sample of a study of CD8 T cells in Susac syndrome. TCRdb re-derived calls from the immunoSEQ multiplex PCR reads in MiXCR, one entry per CDR3 protein. The sample records roughly 200,000 distinct CDR3 sequences, about 95% being singletons. Sample: CD4+ T cells from PBMCs. The receptors were gathered from a human donor with multiple sclerosis. Both conserved end residues are part of each CDR3. A D gene is named only where the DNA matches it firmly. The size of a clone is reported for some rows only, either as once, few or many, or as a class for expanded clones.

v_call	d_call	j_call	clone_size	cdr3_nt	cdr3_aa
TRBV20-1	-	TRBJ1-1	-	TGCAGTGCTATTGCCGGGCACATGAACACTGAAGCTTTCTTT	CSAIAGHMNTEAFF
TRBV2	TRBD2	TRBJ2-1	-	TGTGCCAGCAGCACTAGCGGGGCCAATGAGCAGTTCTTC	CASSTSGANEQFF
TRBV11-2	-	TRBJ2-7	-	TGTGCCAGCAGCTCGGGACCCGAGCAGTACTTC	CASSSGPEQYF
TRBV7-8	-	TRBJ2-6	-	TGTGCCAGCAGCTTAGGACGATCTGGGGCCAACGTCCTGACTTTC	CASSLGRSGANVLTF
TRBV24-1	TRBD1	TRBJ2-1	-	TGTGCCACCAGTGACCGAGGACAGGGATCCTACAATGAGCAGTTCTTC	CATSDRGQGSYNEQFF
TRBV12-3/TRBV12-4	-	TRBJ2-1	-	TGTGCCAGCAGTTTAGGGGGAGGGGGGACCAATGAGCAGTTCTTC	CASSLGGGGTNEQFF
TRBV4-1	-	TRBJ2-1	-	TGCGCCAGCAGCCAACATGATAATGAGCAGTTCTTC	CASSQHDNEQFF
TRBV6-2/TRBV6-3	-	TRBJ2-3	-	TGTGCCAGCTCGCCCGTCGGCACAGATACGCAGTATTTT	CASSPVGTDTQYF
TRBV12-3/TRBV12-4	-	TRBJ1-5	-	TGTGCCAGCGCCCCGGGGGATCAGCCCCAGCATTTT	CASAPGDQPQHF
TRBV20-1	TRBD2	TRBJ2-5	-	TGCAGTGCACTGCGGGGGCAAGAGACCCAGTACTTC	CSALRGQETQYF
TRBV30	-	TRBJ1-2	-	TGTGCCTGGAGGTCCGGGACGCTCGGAAACTATGGCTACACCTTC	CAWRSGTLGNYGYTF
TRBV20-1	TRBD2	TRBJ2-5	-	TGCAGTGCTAGAAAGGGACTAGCGGGGGAAAAAGAGACCCAGTACTTC	CSARKGLAGEKETQYF
TRBV30	-	TRBJ1-1	-	TGTGCCTGGACAACCACCGGAGGAAATAACACTGAAGCTTTCTTT	CAWTTTGGNNTEAFF
TRBV6-1	TRBD2	TRBJ2-5	once	TGTGCCAGCAGTGAACTACTAGCGGGGGCCACCCAAGAGACCCAGTACTTC	CASSELLAGATQETQYF
TRBV30	TRBD1	TRBJ1-5	-	TGTGCCTGGGATACAGGGGGGAAAAGGCCCCAGCATTTT	CAWDTGGKRPQHF
TRBV12-3/TRBV12-4	TRBD2	TRBJ2-1	-	TGTGCCAGCAGTCTCGGACTGGGGAGGGATGAGCAGTTCTTC	CASSLGLGRDEQFF
TRBV12-3/TRBV12-4	-	TRBJ1-1	-	TGTGCCAGCAGATTGAACACTGAAGCTTTCTTT	CASRLNTEAFF
TRBV29-1	-	TRBJ2-3	-	TGCAGCGTTGGTACCCCGGCAGATACGCAGTATTTT	CSVGTPADTQYF
TRBV19	TRBD1	TRBJ2-3	-	TGTGCCAGTAGTATCTTTAGACAGGGGGCGACGACAGATACGCAGTATTTT	CASSIFRQGATTDTQYF
TRBV9	-	TRBJ2-3	-	TGTGCCAGCAGCCCCTCCCCAGGCACAGATACGCAGTATTTT	CASSPSPGTDTQYF
TRBV23-1	-	TRBJ1-2	-	TGCGCCAGCAGCTCCTCATCTAGGAAGAACTATGGCTACACCTTC	CASSSSSRKNYGYTF
TRBV11-2	TRBD2	TRBJ2-1	few	TGTGCCAGCAGCTTAGGATCCAGCGGGGGGGCCTATGAGCAGTTCTTC	CASSLGSSGGAYEQFF
TRBV5-4	-	TRBJ1-2	-	TGTGCCAGCAGCGCCGACGGTGTGGGTGGCTACACCTTC	CASSADGVGGYTF
TRBV6-1	-	TRBJ2-5	-	TGTGCCAGCAGTGAGGGTCGGCAGATCCAAGAGACCCAGTACTTC	CASSEGRQIQETQYF
TRBV3-1	TRBD2	TRBJ2-3	once	TGTGCCAGCAGTCCCGCTCTAGCGGGAAGCACAGATACGCAGTATTTT	CASSPALAGSTDTQYF
TRBV29-1	-	TRBJ1-1	-	TGCAGCGTTGCTCTGATGAACACTGAAGCTTTCTTT	CSVALMNTEAFF
TRBV6-5	-	TRBJ2-2	-	TGTGCCAGCAGTTACTCCTCCCGGTCGAACACCGGGGAGCTGTTTTTT	CASSYSSRSNTGELFF
TRBV25-1	-	TRBJ2-1	-	TGTGCCAGCAGTGAATGGGGGGGCGCAGTGGGTTATGAGCAGTTCTTC	CASSEWGGAVGYEQFF
TRBV29-1	TRBD1	TRBJ2-1	-	TGCAGCGTGGTCGGACAGGGGCTATACAATGAGCAGTTCTTC	CSVVGQGLYNEQFF
TRBV30	-	TRBJ2-3	-	TGTGCCTGGACTGAGATTAAGAGCGGCGATACGCAGTATTTT	CAWTEIKSGDTQYF
TRBV19	-	TRBJ2-5	-	TGTGCCAGTAGTATCGGCACTCAAGAGACCCAGTACTTC	CASSIGTQETQYF
TRBV12-3/TRBV12-4	-	TRBJ2-5	-	TGTGCCAGCAGTCTAGGGGGAGGGGTGACCCAGTACTTC	CASSLGGGVTQYF
TRBV5-1	TRBD2	TRBJ2-5	-	TGCGCCAGCACCGCCCTGAGGAGCGGGGGAGAGACCCAGTACTTC	CASTALRSGGETQYF
TRBV20-1	TRBD1	TRBJ2-3	-	TGCAGTGCTAGCGAAACAGGGGTAACGCAGTATTTT	CSASETGVTQYF
TRBV15	-	TRBJ1-2	-	TGTGCCACCAGCAGAGAAACAACAGCCTCTAGCAGGGGCTACACCTTC	CATSRETTASSRGYTF
TRBV29-1	TRBD2	TRBJ2-3	-	TGCAGCGTTGGAGCCGGGACTAGCGGGGGAGATACGCAGTATTTT	CSVGAGTSGGDTQYF
TRBV24-1	TRBD2	TRBJ2-1	-	TGTGCCACCAGCCTAGCGGGGGGGCCGGGGGAGCAGTTCTTC	CATSLAGGPGEQFF